Sequencing of this TCR beta chain was carried out in a study of tumor and adjacent non-tumor tissue in lung cancer. Whole-study context: Histology: under 15 adenocarcinoma, a couple of squamous cell carcinoma, 1 small cell lung cancer. Stage I to III disease affected ten to eleven men and roughly 5 women aged roughly 31 to 85. Overall study findings and caveats: Significantly higher TCR diversity was found in tumor than normal lung. Shorter survival was associated with higher TCR diversity in tumors.

Points on this clonotype: What it recognizes is unknown. A junction end diverges from the germline sequence, so it may reflect a read error.

The CDR3 extends over 17 amino acids. The germline V gene encodes CDR1 SGHNT and CDR2 YYREEE (reference sequence). TCRbeta libraries were built with three rounds of nested PCR, modified from ARM-PCR. TCRdb processed the multiplex PCR reads anew with MiXCR; each CDR3 protein has one entry. The sample has 85,000 to 100,000 distinct CDR3 sequences, 65% to 75% seen once. RNA was extracted from bulk tissue without any cell sorting. This sequence originates from a man aged 60 to 69 with non-small cell lung cancer. What was sequenced was lung tumor tissue. The chain recombines TRBV5-4 with TRBJ2-2; 14 bases line up with TRBD2. The chain's CDR3 is CVSSIGTSGSWTGELFF. In DNA form, the CDR3 reads TGTGTCAGCAGCATCGGGACTAGCGGGAGTTGGACCGGGGAGCTGTTTTTT.